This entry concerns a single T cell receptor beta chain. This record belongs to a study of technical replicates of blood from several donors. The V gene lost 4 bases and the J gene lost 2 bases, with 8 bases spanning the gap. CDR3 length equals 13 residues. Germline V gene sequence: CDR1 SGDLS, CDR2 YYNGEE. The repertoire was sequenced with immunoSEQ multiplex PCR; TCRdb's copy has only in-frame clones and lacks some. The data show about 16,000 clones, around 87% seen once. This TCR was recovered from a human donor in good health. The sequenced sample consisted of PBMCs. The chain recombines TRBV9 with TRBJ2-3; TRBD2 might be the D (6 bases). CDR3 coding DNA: TGTGCCAGCAGCCGGGAGTACACAGATACGCAGTATTTT. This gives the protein CASSREYTDTQYF.